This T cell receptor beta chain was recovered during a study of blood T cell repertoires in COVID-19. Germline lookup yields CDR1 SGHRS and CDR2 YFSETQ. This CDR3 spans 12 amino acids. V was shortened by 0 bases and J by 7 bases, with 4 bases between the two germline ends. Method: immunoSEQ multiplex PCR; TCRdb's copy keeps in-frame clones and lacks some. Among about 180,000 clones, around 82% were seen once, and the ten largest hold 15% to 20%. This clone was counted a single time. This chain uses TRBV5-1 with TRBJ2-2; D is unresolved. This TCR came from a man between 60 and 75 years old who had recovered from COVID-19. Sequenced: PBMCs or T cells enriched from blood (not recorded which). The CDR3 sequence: CASSLVYGELFF. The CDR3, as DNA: TGCGCCAGCAGCTTGGTTTACGGGGAGCTGTTTTTT.